A single sample is the source of the 25 T cell receptor beta chains below, sequenced in a study of cytomegalovirus exposure and HLA in healthy donors (dated by TCRdb to about 2017). Library prep was done by the immunoSEQ multiplex PCR assay. For the multiplex PCR, a mixture combining 60 forward primers for TCR Vbeta segments and 13 reverse primers for TCR Jbeta segments was used. Here the immuneACCESS table is served through TCRdb, limited to in-frame sequences with V and J called. Missing clones are a known gap in these copies; in checked studies unresolved V genes cover under half, and the rest lacks a known reason. In this sample the table shows some 60,000 clones, around 87% of which occur a single time. The ten largest account for 1.4% to 1.5% of the sample. Sequencing was performed on PBMCs. These receptors originate from a man younger than 30 in good health and CMV-seronegative.

The V and J genes are TRBV19 and TRBJ1-1; maybe TRBD1 (5 bases). CDR1 is LNHDA, CDR2 SQIVND, per germline (reference sequence). Trimming cost V 3 bases and J 4 bases, with 15 bases left between them. The CDR3 is 15 residues long. In nucleotides, the CDR3 is TGTGCCAGTAGTATTCTATGGGACTTTGGCACTGAAGCTTTCTTT. Translated: CASSILWDFGTEAFF.

The J gene is TRBJ1-2, the V gene TRBV2; the match to TRBD1 covers 8 bases. Trimming at V came to 4 bases and at J to 4 bases, leaving 5 bases not matched to a gene. Germline CDR1 and CDR2: SNHLY and FYNNEI. The CDR3 loop spans 14 amino acids. The DNA for the CDR3 is TGTGCCAGCAGTGGAGGACAGGGAGGCTATGGCTACACCTTC. This encodes CASSGGQGGYGYTF. The full variable domain, rest sourced from reference TRBV2 and TRBJ1-2, is EPEVTQTPSHQVTQMGQEVILRCVPISNHLYFYWYRQILGQKVEFLVSFYNNEISEKSEIFDDQFSVERPDGSNFTLKIRSTKLEDSAMYFCASSGGQGGYGYTFGSGTRLTVV.

A few counts support this clone. This chain links TRBV6-5 with TRBJ1-1, with 8 bases lining up with TRBD1. This CDR3 has 15 amino acids. With V trimmed by 1 base and J by 1 base, 2 bases remained unmatched. From germline, CDR1 is MNHEY and CDR2 SVGAGI. CDR3 sequence reads: CASSYLTGANTEAFF. Here the CDR3 DNA reads TGTGCCAGCAGTTACTTGACAGGGGCGAACACTGAAGCTTTCTTT.

The chain has TRBV7-2 and TRBJ2-5, with D tentatively TRBD1 (5 bases). The length of the CDR3 is 14 residues. Between the trimmed V and J ends, which lost 4 bases and 6 bases, there was a span of 15 bases. The germline V gene encodes CDR1 SGHTA and CDR2 FQGNSA. The DNA of the CDR3 is TGTGCCAGCAGCTACCCAGGGAATTCCAAGACCCAGTACTTC. Translation gives CASSYPGNSKTQYF.

The chain combines TRBV7-9 with TRBJ2-2; D uncertain. Germline CDR1 reads SEHNR; CDR2 reads FQNEAQ (reference sequence). The CDR3 has 14 residues. V lost 1 base to trimming and J lost 1 base, with 4 bases between them. In DNA, the CDR3 is TGTGCCAGCAGCTTAGGCGTGAACACCGGGGAGCTGTTTTTT. Translation gives CASSLGVNTGELFF. Looking up the rest from reference TRBV7-9 and TRBJ2-2 gives the full variable domain: DTGVSQNPRHKITKRGQNVTFRCDPISEHNRLYWYRQTLGQGPEFLTYFQNEAQLEKSRLLSDRFSAERPKGSFSTLEIQRTEQGDSAMYLCASSLGVNTGELFFGEGSRLTVL.

The chain recombines TRBV4-2 with TRBJ1-4, with 10 bases lining up with TRBD1. This CDR3 contains 19 residues. Germline trimming cut 2 bases from V and 1 base from J; bases unmatched to any gene: 10. Germline CDR1 LGHNA, CDR2 YNFKEQ. CDR3 sequence: CASSQLYQTGGLTNEKLFF. The CDR3 coding sequence is TGTGCCAGCAGCCAACTCTATCAGACAGGGGGCCTAACTAATGAAAAACTGTTTTTT.

The chain couples TRBV11-2 to TRBJ2-3; maybe TRBD2 (7 bases). V gave up 5 bases and J gave up 9 bases, with 15 bases separating them. This CDR3 region has 13 residues. Germline CDR1 is SGHAT and CDR2 is FQNNGV. The CDR3 sequence: CASSGGTGGTQYF. In nucleotides, the CDR3 is TGTGCCAGCAGCGGCGGGACGGGGGGCACGCAGTATTTT.

V usage is TRBV6-5 and J usage is TRBJ2-7, with D hard to call. CDR3 size: 13 residues. V dropped 5 bases and J dropped 6 bases, with 14 bases sitting between them. Looked up from germline, CDR1 is MNHEY and CDR2 is SVGAGI. As DNA, the CDR3 is TGTGCCAGCAGTCTTAATGGTCCTAGCGAGCAGTACTTC. This translates into CASSLNGPSEQYF.

V gene TRBV7-8 combines with J gene TRBJ2-7, with TRBD1 matching 7 bases. Losses at the gene ends were 5 bases for V and 2 bases for J; bases not matched to a gene: 6. This CDR3 has 14 residues. Germline CDR1 SGHVS, CDR2 FQNEAQ. The CDR3 nucleotides are TGTGCCAGCAGCACACGGACAGGAACCTACGAGCAGTACTTC. Translation gives CASSTRTGTYEQYF.

J is TRBJ1-5 and V is TRBV6-1; D is unresolved. The CDR3 has 13 residues. Germline lookup yields CDR1 MNHNS and CDR2 SASEGT. V lost 7 bases to trimming and J lost 2 bases, with 9 bases between them. The CDR3 nucleotides are TGTGCCAGCAACCAGGAACGCAATCAGCCCCAGCATTTT. The encoded protein is CASNQERNQPQHF.

The V call is TRBV30, the J call TRBJ1-2; maybe TRBD1 (6 bases). The CDR3 has 12 amino acids. Per the germline V gene, CDR1 is GTSNPN and CDR2 is SVGIG (reference sequence). Trimming took off 0 bases at V and 10 bases at J, with 12 bases between the two ends. CDR3 nucleotides: TGTGCCTGGAGTGTTAAGACAGGAGACTACACCTTC. It is translated as CAWSVKTGDYTF.

This clone was observed a single time. V gene TRBV5-4 combines with J gene TRBJ1-2, with D possibly being TRBD1 (5 bases). Trimming left V 1 base short and J 13 bases short, with 11 bases between. The CDR3 runs to 11 residues. Looked up from germline, CDR1 is SGHNT and CDR2 is YYREEE (reference sequence). The CDR3 loop reads CASSLQGTGTF. CDR3 nucleotide sequence: TGTGCCAGCAGCTTGCAGGGAACTGGCACCTTC.

Here the CDR3 reads CASSLGGNPSYEQYF. DNA of the CDR3: TGTGCCAGCAGTTTGGGGGGGAACCCCTCCTACGAGCAGTACTTC. The V and J genes are TRBV6-5 and TRBJ2-7, with TRBD2 matching over 7 bases. The germline gives CDR1 MNHEY, CDR2 SVGAGI. With V trimmed by 4 bases and J by 0 bases, 6 bases remained unmatched. CDR3 length: 15 amino acids.

The chain links TRBV27 to TRBJ1-6; D is possibly TRBD1 (6 bases). V dropped 6 bases and J dropped 8 bases, with 17 bases sitting between them. The CDR3 extends over 15 amino acids. The germline V gene encodes CDR1 MNHEY and CDR2 SMNVEV (reference sequence). The CDR3 DNA follows: TGTGCCAGCAGCTTACCCCCCGGGGGGCATTCACCCCTCCACTTT. It codes for CASSLPPGGHSPLHF.

V gene TRBV2 combines with J gene TRBJ2-7; D remains unclear. The CDR3 length is 12 residues. CDR1 is SNHLY, CDR2 FYNNEI, per germline. The V gene lost 9 bases and the J gene lost 0 bases, with 9 bases spanning the gap. CDR3 sequence (DNA): TGTGCCAGTTCTGGAGACTCCTACGAGCAGTACTTC. Translating it yields CASSGDSYEQYF.

The chain employs TRBV29-1 and TRBJ2-1; 9 bases match TRBD1. V shed 6 bases and J 4 bases; nucleotides not matched to a gene: 13. The CDR3 runs to 16 residues. The germline V gene encodes CDR1 SQVTM and CDR2 ANQGSEA. This CDR3 is CSVGGLRDRAYNEQFF. CDR3 sequence (DNA): TGCAGCGTCGGGGGCCTCCGGGACAGGGCATACAATGAGCAGTTCTTC.

The V and J genes are TRBV12-5 and TRBJ2-7, with TRBD1 identical over 7 bases. Germline V lookup: CDR1 LGHNT, CDR2 FRNRAP. The CDR3 is 14 amino acids. V dropped 1 base and J dropped 2; count of bases not matched to a gene: 2. The CDR3 loop reads CASGLGGTAYEQYF. For the CDR3, the DNA is TGTGCTAGTGGTTTGGGAGGGACAGCCTACGAGCAGTACTTC.

The chain combines TRBV18 with TRBJ2-5, with D perhaps matching TRBD2 (7 bases). Germline V gene data show CDR1 as KGHSH and CDR2 as LQKENI. Trimming stripped 1 base from V and 1 base from J, with 13 bases between. The CDR3 contains 16 residues. CDR3 sequence: CASSPRGGLFQETQYF. CDR3 bases: TGTGCCAGCTCACCACGGGGGGGGCTTTTCCAAGAGACCCAGTACTTC.

CDR3 in DNA: TGTGCCAGCAGTGATCTCCTAGCGGGGGGAAATGAGCAGTTCTTC. It codes for CASSDLLAGGNEQFF. The genes are TRBV25-1 and TRBJ2-1; TRBD2 matches at 11 bases. With V trimmed by 3 bases and J by 7 bases, 5 bases remained unmatched. CDR1 is MGHDK, CDR2 SYGVNS, per germline. The CDR3 loop spans 15 amino acids.

The chain combines TRBV7-2 with TRBJ1-1; 10 bases are a match to TRBD1. The CDR3 is made up of 16 amino acids. Unmatched junction bases numbered 9, after V lost 4 bases and J lost 4 bases. Germline-derived CDR1 and CDR2 are SGHTA and FQGNSA. This CDR3 is CASSSPLGQGITEAFF. CDR3 sequence (DNA): TGTGCCAGCAGCTCTCCGTTGGGACAGGGGATCACTGAAGCTTTCTTT.

This chain links TRBV6-1 with TRBJ2-5; weak D call: TRBD1 (5 bases). The germline V gene has CDR1 MNHNS and CDR2 SASEGT. The CDR3 extends over 13 amino acids. V dropped 4 bases and J dropped 0 bases, with 6 bases sitting between them. The CDR3 region has the DNA TGTGCCAGCAGTGGGACACACCAAGAGACCCAGTACTTC. It encodes CASSGTHQETQYF.

The rearrangement joins TRBV2 to TRBJ2-1; 11 bases agree with TRBD1. Unmatched junction bases numbered 5, after V lost 5 bases and J lost 2 bases. CDR1 SNHLY and CDR2 FYNNEI come from the germline V gene. The CDR3 contains 16 residues. CDR3 amino acids: CASSSWTGGAYNEQFF. CDR3 bases: TGTGCCAGCAGTTCTTGGACAGGGGGCGCCTACAATGAGCAGTTCTTC.

The chain is built from TRBV29-1 and TRBJ1-2; 11 nucleotides align to TRBD1. The CDR3 covers 13 residues. CDR1 is SQVTM, CDR2 ANQGSEA, per germline. The J segment lost 1 base and the V segment lost 7 bases, leaving 2 bases of the junction unmatched. The chain's CDR3 is CSGGTGGNYGYTF. The CDR3 DNA reads TGCAGCGGGGGGACAGGGGGTAACTATGGCTACACCTTC.

The chain is built from TRBV18 and TRBJ2-3; D is perhaps TRBD1 (6 bases). The CDR3 consists of 15 residues. V lost 3 bases and J 4 bases, leaving 14 bases between the germline ends. In germline, CDR1 is KGHSH, CDR2 LQKENI. CDR3 residues: CASSPTVGGADTQYF. CDR3 nucleotides: TGTGCCAGCTCACCGACTGTAGGGGGAGCAGATACGCAGTATTTT.

The chain couples TRBV7-2 to TRBJ2-7, with D uncertain. This CDR3 is built from 11 residues. Germline V CDR1 and CDR2: SGHTA, FQGNSA. Trimming left V 3 bases short and J 5 bases short, with 5 bases between. The CDR3 region has the DNA TGTGCCAGCAGCTTCGGTCACGAGCAGTACTTC. As protein: CASSFGHEQYF.